The clone carrying this T cell receptor beta chain turned up a few times. The antigen is undetermined. This specimen belongs to a study of T-cell memory formation after mild COVID-19. Constant-segment primers served in 5'RACE that generated TCR alpha and TCR beta cDNA libraries bearing sample barcodes and UMIs. A single record per CDR3 protein comes from TCRdb applying MiXCR to the 5' RACE reads. The sample shows just under 150,000 distinct CDR3 sequences, 15% to 20% of them seen only once. The germline V gene has CDR1 DFQATT and CDR2 SNEGSKA (reference sequence). V dropped 4 bases and J dropped 4; count of bases not matched to a gene: 12. The CDR3 length is 17 residues. Study-level results: Clones that contracted clustered mainly in CM and EM if CD4+ and in EMRA if CD8+. A subset of responding clones appeared in pre-infection memory, suggesting cross-reactive memory joined.

This chain connects TRBV20-1 to TRBJ2-7, with TRBD2 identical over 14 bases. The receptor was derived from an adult woman who had mild COVID-19 (a few samples of this study predate the infection). Cell type and time point are not known. The sample was PBMCs or a T cell subset sorted from them (not recorded which). The CDR3 DNA is TGCAGTGCTATCAAGGGACTAGCGGGAGCTCGGTGGTACGAGCAGTACTTC. It is translated as CSAIKGLAGARWYEQYF.